Ten or more counts support the clone carrying this T cell receptor beta chain. Its antigen is currently unknown. From about 400 ng of RNA, a library with molecular barcoded alpha/delta and beta/gamma adaptors was made. TCRdb reprocessed the reads with MiXCR, giving one entry per CDR3 protein. Found here are some 120,000 distinct CDR3 sequences, over 10% of them singletons; the top ten hold 8% to 13%. Germline V CDR1 and CDR2: MDHEN, SYDVKM. The CDR3 is 15 amino acids. The V and J ends lost 4 bases and 6 bases, in that order; junction bases with no gene match: 8. The data derive from a study of read filtering for tumor transcriptome and immune sequencing. Study as a whole: Among patients, approximately 16 were male and about 15 female, aged about 45 to 80 (mean around 66). After DNase treatment, RNA was made into whole-transcriptome libraries. Study observations and caveats: The sorted CD138-negative fraction was a mixed bone marrow immune population, not purified T cells. IR-seq captured clonotypes deeper and more reliably than RNA-seq.

This sequence was found in a donor over 35 with multiple myeloma. This chain uses TRBV28 with TRBJ2-7; 11 positions match TRBD2. Sequenced input: a population of CD138-negative cells sorted from bone marrow. The CDR3 nucleotides are TGTGCCAGCAGTTCCGAACTAGCGGGAGCTTTCGAGCAGTACTTC. Encoded protein: CASSSELAGAFEQYF.